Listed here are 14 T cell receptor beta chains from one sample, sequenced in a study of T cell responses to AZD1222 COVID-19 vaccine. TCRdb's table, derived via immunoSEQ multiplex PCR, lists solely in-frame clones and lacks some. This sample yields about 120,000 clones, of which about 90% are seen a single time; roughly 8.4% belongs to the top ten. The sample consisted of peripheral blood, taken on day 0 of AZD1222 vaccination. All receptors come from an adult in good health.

The CDR3 DNA is TGTGCCTGGAGTGGAGGGGGCGGGCGTTACGAGCAGTACTTC. Translation gives CAWSGGGGRYEQYF. The chain links TRBV30 to TRBJ2-7, with 7 bases identical to TRBD1. Germline loops: CDR1 GTSNPN, CDR2 SVGIG (reference sequence). The CDR3 covers 14 residues. Trimming took 1 base from V and 4 from J; bases not matched to a gene: 7.

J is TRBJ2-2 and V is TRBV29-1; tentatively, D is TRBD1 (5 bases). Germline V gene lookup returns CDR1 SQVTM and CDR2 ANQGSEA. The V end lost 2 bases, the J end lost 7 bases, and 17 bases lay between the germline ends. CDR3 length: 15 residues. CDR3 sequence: CSVEKSGLFGGELFF. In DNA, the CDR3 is TGCAGCGTTGAAAAGTCAGGGTTGTTTGGCGGGGAGCTGTTTTTT.

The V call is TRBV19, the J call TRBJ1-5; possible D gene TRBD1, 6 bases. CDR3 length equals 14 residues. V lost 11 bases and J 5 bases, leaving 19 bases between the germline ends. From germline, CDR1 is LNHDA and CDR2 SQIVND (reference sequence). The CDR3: CAAHDRFAYQPQHF. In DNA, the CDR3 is TGTGCCGCCCATGACAGGTTCGCCTATCAGCCCCAGCATTTT.

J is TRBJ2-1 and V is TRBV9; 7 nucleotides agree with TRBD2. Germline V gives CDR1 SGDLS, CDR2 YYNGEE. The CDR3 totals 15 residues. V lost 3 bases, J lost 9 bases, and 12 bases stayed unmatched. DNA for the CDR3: TGTGCCAGCAGCGCATCCGGACTAGTAGGCGGTGAGCAGTTCTTC. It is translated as CASSASGLVGGEQFF.

The DNA for the CDR3 is TGTGCCAGCAGCTATAGCGGGAGTGTGGATGAGCAGTTCTTC. Amino acids: CASSYSGSVDEQFF. The chain has TRBV7-3 and TRBJ2-1, with 9 nucleotides matching TRBD2. V gave up 4 bases and J gave up 8 bases; unmatched junction bases: 6. The CDR3 has 14 residues. The V gene's germline CDR1 is SGHTA and CDR2 FQGTGA.

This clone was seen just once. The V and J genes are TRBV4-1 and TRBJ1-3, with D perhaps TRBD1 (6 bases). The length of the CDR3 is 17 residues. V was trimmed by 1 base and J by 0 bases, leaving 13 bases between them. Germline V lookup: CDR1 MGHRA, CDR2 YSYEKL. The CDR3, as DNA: TGCGCCAGCAGCCAAGCTAGACTACAGGGCTCTGGAAACACCATATATTTT. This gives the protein CASSQARLQGSGNTIYF.

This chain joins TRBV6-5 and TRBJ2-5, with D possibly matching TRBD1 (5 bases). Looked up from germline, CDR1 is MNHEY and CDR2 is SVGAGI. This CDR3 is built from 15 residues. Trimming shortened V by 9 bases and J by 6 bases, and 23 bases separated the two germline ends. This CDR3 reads CASALGPLGKKTQYF. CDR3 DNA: TGTGCCAGTGCTTTGGGGCCGTTGGGAAAGAAGACCCAGTACTTC.

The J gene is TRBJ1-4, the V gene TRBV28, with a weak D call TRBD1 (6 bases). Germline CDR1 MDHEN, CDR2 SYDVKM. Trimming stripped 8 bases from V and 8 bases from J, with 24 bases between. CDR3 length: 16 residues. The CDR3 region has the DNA TGTGCCAGCTCCGGGGGCTCGAGCTGGTTTGAAGAAAAACTGTTTTTT. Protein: CASSGGSSWFEEKLFF.

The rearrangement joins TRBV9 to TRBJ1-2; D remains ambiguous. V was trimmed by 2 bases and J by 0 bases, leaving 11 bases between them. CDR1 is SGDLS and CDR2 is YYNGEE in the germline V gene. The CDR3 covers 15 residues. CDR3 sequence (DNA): TGTGCCAGCAGCGTTAAGCACGCAGCTAACTATGGCTACACCTTC. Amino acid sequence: CASSVKHAANYGYTF.

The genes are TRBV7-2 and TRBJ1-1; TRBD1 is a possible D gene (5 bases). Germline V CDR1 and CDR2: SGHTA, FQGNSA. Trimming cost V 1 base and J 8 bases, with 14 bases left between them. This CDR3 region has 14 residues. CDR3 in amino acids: CASSLDFRTREAFF. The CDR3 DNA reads TGTGCCAGCAGCTTAGATTTCCGGACACGCGAAGCTTTCTTT.

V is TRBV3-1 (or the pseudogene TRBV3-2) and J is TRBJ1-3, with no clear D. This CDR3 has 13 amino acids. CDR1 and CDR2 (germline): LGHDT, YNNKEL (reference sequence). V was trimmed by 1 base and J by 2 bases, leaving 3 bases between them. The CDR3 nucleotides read TGTGCCAGCAGCCAAGCGACTGGAAACACCATATATTTT. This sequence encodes CASSQATGNTIYF.

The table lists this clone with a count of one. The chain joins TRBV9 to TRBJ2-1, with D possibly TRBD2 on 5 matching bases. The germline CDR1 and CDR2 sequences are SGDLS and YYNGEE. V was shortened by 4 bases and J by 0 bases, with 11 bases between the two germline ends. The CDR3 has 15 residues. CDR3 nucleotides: TGTGCCAGCAGCCCCCACGCGGGCTCCTACAATGAGCAGTTCTTC. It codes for CASSPHAGSYNEQFF.

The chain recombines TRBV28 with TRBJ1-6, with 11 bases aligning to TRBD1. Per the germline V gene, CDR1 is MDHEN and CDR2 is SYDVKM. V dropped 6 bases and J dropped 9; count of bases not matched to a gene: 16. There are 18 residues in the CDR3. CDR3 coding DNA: TGTGCCAGCAGCCACCTTGCGGGGGACAGGGGGAGGGTTTCACCCCTCCACTTT. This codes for CASSHLAGDRGRVSPLHF.

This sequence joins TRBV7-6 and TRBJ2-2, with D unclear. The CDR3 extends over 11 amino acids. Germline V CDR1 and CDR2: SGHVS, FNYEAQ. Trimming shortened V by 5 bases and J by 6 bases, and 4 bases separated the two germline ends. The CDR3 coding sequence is TGTGCCAGCAGCCAAGCCGGGGAGCTGTTTTTT. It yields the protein CASSQAGELFF.